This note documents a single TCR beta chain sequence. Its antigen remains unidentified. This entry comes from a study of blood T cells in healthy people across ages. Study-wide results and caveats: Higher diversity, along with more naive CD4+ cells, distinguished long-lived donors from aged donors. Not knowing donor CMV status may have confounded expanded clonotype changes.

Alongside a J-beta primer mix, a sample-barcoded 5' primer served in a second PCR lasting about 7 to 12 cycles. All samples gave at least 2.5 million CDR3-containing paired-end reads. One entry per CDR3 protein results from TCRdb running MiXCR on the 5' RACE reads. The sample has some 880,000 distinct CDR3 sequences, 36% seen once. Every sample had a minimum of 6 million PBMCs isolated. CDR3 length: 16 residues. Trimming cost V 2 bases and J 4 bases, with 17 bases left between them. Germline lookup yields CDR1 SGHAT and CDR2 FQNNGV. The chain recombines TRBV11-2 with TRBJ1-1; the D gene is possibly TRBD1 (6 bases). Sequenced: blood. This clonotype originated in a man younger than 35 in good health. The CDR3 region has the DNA TGTGCCAGCAGCTTATTTCTTAGCAGGGGAGCCACTGAAGCTTTCTTT. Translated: CASSLFLSRGATEAFF.